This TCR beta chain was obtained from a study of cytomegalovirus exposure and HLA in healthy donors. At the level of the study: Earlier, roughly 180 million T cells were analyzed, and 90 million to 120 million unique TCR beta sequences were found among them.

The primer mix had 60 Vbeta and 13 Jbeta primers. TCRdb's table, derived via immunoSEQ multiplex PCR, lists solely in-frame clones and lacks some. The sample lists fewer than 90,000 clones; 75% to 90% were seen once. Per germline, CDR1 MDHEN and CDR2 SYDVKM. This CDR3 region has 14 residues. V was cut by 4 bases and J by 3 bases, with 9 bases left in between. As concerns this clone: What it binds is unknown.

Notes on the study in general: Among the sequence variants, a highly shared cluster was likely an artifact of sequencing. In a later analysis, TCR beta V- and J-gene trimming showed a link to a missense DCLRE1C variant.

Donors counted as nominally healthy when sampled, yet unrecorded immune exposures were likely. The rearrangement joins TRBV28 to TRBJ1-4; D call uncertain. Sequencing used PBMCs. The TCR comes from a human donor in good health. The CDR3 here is CASSSPVSNEKLFF. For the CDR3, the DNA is TGTGCCAGCAGTTCCCCGGTCTCTAATGAAAAACTGTTTTTT.